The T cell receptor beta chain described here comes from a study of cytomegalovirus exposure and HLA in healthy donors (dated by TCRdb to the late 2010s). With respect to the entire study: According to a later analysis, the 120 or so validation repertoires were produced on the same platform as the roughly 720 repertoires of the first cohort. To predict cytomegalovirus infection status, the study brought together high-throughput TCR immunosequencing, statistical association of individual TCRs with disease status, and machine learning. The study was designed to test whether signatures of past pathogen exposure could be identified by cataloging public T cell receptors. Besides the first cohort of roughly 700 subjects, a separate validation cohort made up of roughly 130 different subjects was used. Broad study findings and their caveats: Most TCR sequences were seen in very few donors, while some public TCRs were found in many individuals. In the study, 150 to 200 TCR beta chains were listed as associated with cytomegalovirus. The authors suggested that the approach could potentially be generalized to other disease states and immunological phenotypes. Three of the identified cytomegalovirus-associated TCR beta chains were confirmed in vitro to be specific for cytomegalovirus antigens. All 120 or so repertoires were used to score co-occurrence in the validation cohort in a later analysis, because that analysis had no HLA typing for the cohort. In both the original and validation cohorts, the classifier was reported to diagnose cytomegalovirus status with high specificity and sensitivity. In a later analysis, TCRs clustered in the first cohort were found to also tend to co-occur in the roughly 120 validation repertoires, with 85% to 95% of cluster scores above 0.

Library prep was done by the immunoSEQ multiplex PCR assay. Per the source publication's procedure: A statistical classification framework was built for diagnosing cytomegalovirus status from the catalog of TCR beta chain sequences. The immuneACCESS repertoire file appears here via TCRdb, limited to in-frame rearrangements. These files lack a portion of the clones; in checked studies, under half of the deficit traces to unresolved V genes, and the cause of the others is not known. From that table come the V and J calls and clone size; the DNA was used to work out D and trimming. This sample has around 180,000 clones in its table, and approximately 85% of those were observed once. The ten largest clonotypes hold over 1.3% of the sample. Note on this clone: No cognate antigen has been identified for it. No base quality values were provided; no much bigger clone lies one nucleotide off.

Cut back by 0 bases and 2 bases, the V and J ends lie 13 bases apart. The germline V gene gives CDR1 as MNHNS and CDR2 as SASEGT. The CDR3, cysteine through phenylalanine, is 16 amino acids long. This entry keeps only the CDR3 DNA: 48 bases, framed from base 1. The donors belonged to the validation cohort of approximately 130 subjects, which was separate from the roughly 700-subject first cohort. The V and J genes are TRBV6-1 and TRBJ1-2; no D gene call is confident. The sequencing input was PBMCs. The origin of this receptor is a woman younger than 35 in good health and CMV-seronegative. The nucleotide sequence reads TGTGCCAGCAGTGAAGCTGCTCGGTCCGTGAACTATGGCTACACCTTC. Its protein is CASSEAARSVNYGYTF.